This T cell receptor (delta chain) was found in a study of gamma-delta chains in newborns, infants, children. As for the study in general: Microbial exposure reportedly drives polyclonal innate γδ T cell expansion after birth.

The table lists this clone with a few counts. At the DNA level, this CDR3 is encoded by other sequences in the same sample as well. V lost 2 bases, J lost 4 bases, and 25 bases stayed unmatched. The CDR3 loop spans 23 amino acids. Germline V gene lookup returns CDR1 TSWWSYY and CDR2 QGS. With CATT, TCRdb re-called clones from the reads. In the table there are 8,500 to 13,000 delta-chain clones, less than 4.5% of which are singletons. V and J are TRDV1 and TRDJ1; TRDD3 matches 13 bases. The sequence derives from a child who was a newborn, infant or young child, either healthy, febrile or measles-vaccinated (not recorded which). Sequencing was carried out using blood. CDR3 coding DNA: TGTGCTCTTGGGGAATCCCACTCCTACATGTACTGGGGGATACGCGGGTCCAACGATAAACTCATCTTT. Its translation is CALGESHSYMYWGIRGSNDKLIF.